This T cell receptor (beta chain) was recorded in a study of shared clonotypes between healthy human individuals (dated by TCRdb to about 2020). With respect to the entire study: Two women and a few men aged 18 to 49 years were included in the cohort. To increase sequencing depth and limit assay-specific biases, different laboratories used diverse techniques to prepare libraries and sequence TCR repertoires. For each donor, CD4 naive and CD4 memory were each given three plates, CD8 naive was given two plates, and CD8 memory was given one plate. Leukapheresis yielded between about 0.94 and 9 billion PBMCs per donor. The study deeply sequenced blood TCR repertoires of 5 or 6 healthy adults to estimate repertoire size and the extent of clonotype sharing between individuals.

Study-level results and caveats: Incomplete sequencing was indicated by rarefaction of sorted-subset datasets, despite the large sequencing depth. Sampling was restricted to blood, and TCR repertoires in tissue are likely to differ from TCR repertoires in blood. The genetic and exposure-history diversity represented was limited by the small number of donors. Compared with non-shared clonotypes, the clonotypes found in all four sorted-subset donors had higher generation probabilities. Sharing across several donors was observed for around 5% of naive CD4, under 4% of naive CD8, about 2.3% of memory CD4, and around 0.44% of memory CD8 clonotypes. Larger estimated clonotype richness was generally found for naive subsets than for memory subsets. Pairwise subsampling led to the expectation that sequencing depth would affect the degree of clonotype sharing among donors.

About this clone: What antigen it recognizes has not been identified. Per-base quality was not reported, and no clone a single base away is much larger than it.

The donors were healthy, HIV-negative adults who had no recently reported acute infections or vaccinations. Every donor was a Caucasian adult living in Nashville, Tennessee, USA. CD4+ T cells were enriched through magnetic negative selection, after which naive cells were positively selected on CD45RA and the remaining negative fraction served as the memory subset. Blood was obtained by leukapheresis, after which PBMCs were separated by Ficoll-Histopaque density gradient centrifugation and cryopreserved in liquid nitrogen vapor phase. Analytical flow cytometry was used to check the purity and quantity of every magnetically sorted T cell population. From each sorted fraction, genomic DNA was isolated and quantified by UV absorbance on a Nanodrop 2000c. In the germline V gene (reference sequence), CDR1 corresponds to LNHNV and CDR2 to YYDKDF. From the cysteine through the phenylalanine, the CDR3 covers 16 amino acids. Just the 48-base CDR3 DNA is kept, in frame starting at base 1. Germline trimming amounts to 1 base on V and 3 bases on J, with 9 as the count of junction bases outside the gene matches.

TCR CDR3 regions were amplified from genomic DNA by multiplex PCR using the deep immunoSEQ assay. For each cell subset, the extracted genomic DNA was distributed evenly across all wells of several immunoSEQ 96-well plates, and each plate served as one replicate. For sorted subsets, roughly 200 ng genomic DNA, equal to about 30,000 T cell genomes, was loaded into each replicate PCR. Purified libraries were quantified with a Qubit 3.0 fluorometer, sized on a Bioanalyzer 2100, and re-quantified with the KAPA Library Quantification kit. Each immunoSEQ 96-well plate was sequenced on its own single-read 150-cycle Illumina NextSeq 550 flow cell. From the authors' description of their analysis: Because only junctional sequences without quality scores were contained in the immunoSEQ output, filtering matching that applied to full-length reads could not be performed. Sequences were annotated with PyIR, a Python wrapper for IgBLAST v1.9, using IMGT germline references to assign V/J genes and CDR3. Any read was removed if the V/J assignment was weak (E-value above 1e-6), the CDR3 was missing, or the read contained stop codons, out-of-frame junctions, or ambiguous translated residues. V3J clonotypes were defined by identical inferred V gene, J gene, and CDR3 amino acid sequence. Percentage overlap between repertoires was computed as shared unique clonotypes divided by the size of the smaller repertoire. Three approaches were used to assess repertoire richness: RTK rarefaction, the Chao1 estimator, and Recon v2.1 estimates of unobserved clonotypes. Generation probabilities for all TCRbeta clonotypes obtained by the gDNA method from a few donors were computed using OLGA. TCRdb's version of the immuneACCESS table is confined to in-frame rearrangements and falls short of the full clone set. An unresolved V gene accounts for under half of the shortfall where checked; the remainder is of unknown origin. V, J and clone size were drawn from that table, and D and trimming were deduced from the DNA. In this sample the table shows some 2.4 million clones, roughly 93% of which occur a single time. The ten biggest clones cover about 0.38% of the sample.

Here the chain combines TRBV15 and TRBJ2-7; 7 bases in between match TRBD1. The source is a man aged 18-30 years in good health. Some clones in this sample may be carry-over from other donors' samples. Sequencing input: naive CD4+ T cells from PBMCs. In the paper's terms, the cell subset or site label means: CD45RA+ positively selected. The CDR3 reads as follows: CATSRVRDSSGYEQYF. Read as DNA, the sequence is TGTGCCACCAGCAGAGTCCGGGACAGTTCGGGCTACGAGCAGTACTTC. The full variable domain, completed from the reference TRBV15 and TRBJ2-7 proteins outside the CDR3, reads DAMVIQNPRYQVTQFGKPVTLSCSQTLNHNVMYWYQQKSSQAPKLLFHYYDKDFNNEADTPDNFQSRRPNTSFCFLDIRSPGLGDTAMYLCATSRVRDSSGYEQYFGPGTRLTVT.